Given below is one T cell receptor (beta chain) in context. The antigen remains undetermined. CDR1 and CDR2 (germline): MGHRA, YSYEKL. With V trimmed by 1 base and J by 3 bases, 5 bases remained unmatched. CDR3 size: 17 residues. Clinicians diagnosed patients from clinical symptoms, serum thyroxine and TRAb, thyroid ultrasound and orbital computed tomography. The PBMCs studied were ones that came from about 9.9 ml fresh peripheral blood. This sample stems from a study of T cells in Graves' hyperthyroidism and ophthalmopathy. Amplification yielded TCR beta CDR3 regions, with RNA transcripts as the source. HTBI primers drove first-round RT-PCR of the TCR CDR3. TCRdb re-analysed the multiplex PCR reads in MiXCR, keeping a single row per CDR3 protein. The sample shows more than 300,000 distinct CDR3 sequences, 13% of them seen only once. Study-level points and caveats: Blood held most thyroid clonotypes expanded above 0.001 frequency.

The chain is built from TRBV4-1 and TRBJ2-2, with 10 nucleotides matching TRBD2. The sample consisted of blood. The sequence came from a woman younger than 30 with Graves' hyperthyroidism. This CDR3 reads CASSQVLGTSDTGELFF. The CDR3 DNA reads TGCGCCAGCAGCCAAGTGCTCGGGACTAGCGACACCGGGGAGCTGTTTTTT.